The 32 T cell receptor beta chains below were found in one sample sequenced in a study of CD8+ T cells in alopecia areata. Sequencing relied on a cDNA template that was reverse transcribed from extracted RNA. Libraries were prepared by immunoSEQ multiplex PCR; TCRdb keeps only in-frame clonotypes and omits some of them. The table includes around 200,000 clones, 63% detected once. Here the sequenced sample was CD4+ T cells sorted from blood, taken at week 0. The receptors were gathered from a human donor with alopecia areata.

The chain is built from TRBV7-9 and TRBJ1-1, with no clear D. The CDR3 extends over 11 amino acids. Per the germline V gene, CDR1 is SEHNR and CDR2 is FQNEAQ (reference sequence). The V gene lost 7 bases and the J gene lost 5 bases, with 8 bases spanning the gap. The CDR3 loop is CASTLGTEAFF. The CDR3 DNA is TGTGCCAGCACCCTAGGGACTGAAGCTTTCTTT.

This clone was detected a few times. The chain is built from TRBV29-1 and TRBJ2-7, with D tentatively TRBD1 (6 bases). The CDR3 consists of 15 residues. Germline V gene data show CDR1 as SQVTM and CDR2 as ANQGSEA. Trimming cost V 4 bases and J 1 base, with 17 bases left between them. The CDR3 here is CSVADSDSLSYEQYF. The CDR3 DNA reads as TGCAGCGTTGCGGACTCGGACAGCCTATCCTACGAGCAGTACTTC.

The rearrangement links TRBV4-3 to TRBJ1-6; a weak D match, TRBD1 (5 bases). With 3 bases removed from V and 7 bases from J, the gap between germline ends came to 16 bases. The CDR3 is 16 amino acids. Germline CDR1 LGHNA, CDR2 YSLEER. The CDR3 sequence: CASSHHSPGQNSPLHF. In DNA, the CDR3 is TGCGCCAGCAGCCACCATTCCCCAGGGCAGAATTCACCCCTCCACTTT.

The CDR3 DNA follows: TGTGCCAGCAGCTTAACATCAGGATCTGAACTGTTTTTT. Translated, it gives CASSLTSGSELFF. This chain uses TRBV7-3 with TRBJ1-4; D remains ambiguous. The CDR3 is made up of 13 amino acids. The V gene lost 0 bases and the J gene lost 12 bases, with 11 bases spanning the gap. Germline CDR1 SGHTA, CDR2 FQGTGA.

The CDR3 here is CSVDLRTQETQYF. CDR3 nucleotide sequence: TGCAGCGTTGACTTGAGAACCCAAGAGACCCAGTACTTC. The chain couples TRBV29-1 to TRBJ2-5; D is unresolved. The CDR3 consists of 13 residues. Germline V lookup: CDR1 SQVTM, CDR2 ANQGSEA. The V end lost 3 bases, the J end lost 1 base, and 9 bases lay between the germline ends.

The chain links TRBV7-2 to TRBJ2-7, with D maybe TRBD2 (5 bases). The V end lost 0 bases, the J end lost 4 bases, and 10 bases lay between the germline ends. The CDR3 is 14 residues long. Germline lookup yields CDR1 SGHTA and CDR2 FQGNSA. The CDR3: CASSLARGSYEQYF. The CDR3 DNA reads as TGTGCCAGCAGCTTAGCCCGGGGTTCGTACGAGCAGTACTTC.

This clone was seen only a few times. This chain joins TRBV27 and TRBJ2-2; a possible D gene is TRBD1 (6 bases). The CDR3 sequence is 16 residues long. The V and J ends lost 2 bases and 4 bases respectively, with 14 bases between them. Looked up from germline, CDR1 is MNHEY and CDR2 is SMNVEV (reference sequence). DNA for the CDR3: TGTGCCAGCAGTTTAAACGTGTTGGGGGCCACCGGGGAGCTGTTTTTT. As protein: CASSLNVLGATGELFF.

The V call is TRBV7-2, the J call TRBJ1-5; D perhaps matches TRBD1 (5 bases). Germline V lookup: CDR1 SGHTA, CDR2 FQGNSA. CDR3 length: 14 amino acids. Trimming removed 5 bases from V and 1 base from J, with 9 bases in between. The CDR3 is CASSRDSSNQPQHF. DNA for the CDR3: TGTGCCAGCAGCCGAGACAGCAGCAATCAGCCCCAGCATTTT.

The table lists this clone with a few counts. This sequence joins TRBV7-6 and TRBJ1-1; D remains ambiguous. The germline CDR1 and CDR2 sequences are SGHVS and FNYEAQ. The CDR3 covers 13 residues. The V end lost 3 bases, the J end lost 1 base, and 6 bases lay between the germline ends. CDR3 nucleotide sequence: TGTGCCAGCAGCTTTGGAAGGAACACTGAAGCTTTCTTT. Translated, it gives CASSFGRNTEAFF.

A remark on this clone: Other DNA sequences in this specimen translate into the identical CDR3. The chain has TRBV30 and TRBJ1-4; D gene unclear. V was cut by 0 bases and J by 4 bases, with 0 bases left in between. This CDR3 has 11 residues. Germline assignment: CDR1 GTSNPN and CDR2 SVGIG (reference sequence). CDR3 sequence reads: CAWSVNEKLFF. The CDR3 nucleotides read TGTGCCTGGAGTGTTAATGAAAAACTGTTTTTT.

The V and J genes are TRBV29-1 and TRBJ2-1; tentative D call: TRBD2 (7 bases). Germline lookup yields CDR1 SQVTM and CDR2 ANQGSEA. This CDR3 is 15 amino acids long. V shed 7 bases and J shed 0 bases, with 16 bases lying between them. The CDR3 reads CSGRTGGSSYNEQFF. The CDR3 region has the DNA TGCAGCGGGCGAACGGGGGGCAGCTCCTACAATGAGCAGTTCTTC.

Comment on this clone: In the same sample, other DNA sequences code for this CDR3. The chain uses TRBV29-1 and TRBJ2-3; D might be TRBD2 (5 bases). Trimming cost V 6 bases and J 3 bases, with 7 bases left between them. This CDR3 has 11 amino acids. Germline loops: CDR1 SQVTM, CDR2 ANQGSEA. The CDR3 DNA sequence: TGCAGCGTGCGAGGGACAGATACGCAGTATTTT. Encoded protein: CSVRGTDTQYF.

The chain uses TRBV5-6 and TRBJ2-1; D assignment may be TRBD1 or TRBD2 (5 bases each). This CDR3 contains 15 residues. Trimming stripped 7 bases from V and 4 bases from J, with 18 bases between. The germline V gene has CDR1 SGHDT and CDR2 YYEEEE. This CDR3 is CASGLMGDSYNEQFF. In DNA form, the CDR3 reads TGTGCCAGCGGTCTTATGGGGGATTCTTACAATGAGCAGTTCTTC. The full variable domain, its missing parts supplied by reference TRBV5-6 and TRBJ2-1, is DAGVTQSPTHLIKTRGQQVTLRCSPKSGHDTVSWYQQALGQGPQFIFQYYEEEERQRGNFPDRFSGHQFPNYSSELNVNALLLGDSALYLCASGLMGDSYNEQFFGPGTRLTVL.

The V call is TRBV7-2, the J call TRBJ1-5; TRBD1 is a possible D gene (6 bases). The CDR3 totals 14 residues. Per the germline V gene, CDR1 is SGHTA and CDR2 is FQGNSA. The V and J ends lost 5 bases and 3 bases respectively, with 11 bases between them. The chain's CDR3 is CASSPRQANQPQHF. Here the CDR3 DNA reads TGTGCCAGCAGCCCTCGACAGGCCAATCAGCCCCAGCATTTT.

V usage is TRBV27 and J usage is TRBJ1-1; the match to TRBD1 covers 11 bases. CDR3 length: 16 residues. Germline V CDR1 and CDR2: MNHEY, SMNVEV (reference sequence). Germline trimming cut 4 bases from V and 7 bases from J; bases unmatched to any gene: 11. The CDR3 is CASSSDPRTGGFEAFF. CDR3 coding DNA: TGTGCCAGCAGTTCCGACCCCCGGACAGGGGGCTTTGAAGCTTTCTTT.

J is TRBJ2-3 and V is TRBV11-2; 7 bases agree with TRBD1. Losses at the gene ends were 5 bases for V and 1 base for J; bases not matched to a gene: 9. The germline gives CDR1 SGHAT, CDR2 FQNNGV. CDR3 size: 16 residues. The CDR3 DNA is TGTGCCAGCAGCATGCTAGGGGGCTTTGGCACAGATACGCAGTATTTT. This sequence encodes CASSMLGGFGTDTQYF.

The chain recombines TRBV30 with TRBJ1-4, with D possibly being TRBD1 (5 bases). CDR1 and CDR2 (germline): GTSNPN, SVGIG (reference sequence). Trimming took 3 bases from V and 6 from J, leaving 29 bases between them. The CDR3 is made up of 19 amino acids. CDR3 bases: TGTGCCTGGAGCCTCCGTACACGGGGCACCGGGAGGAAGGATGAAAAACTGTTTTTT. Residues: CAWSLRTRGTGRKDEKLFF.

The chain recombines TRBV5-1 with TRBJ2-1; 14 bases align to TRBD2. The junction had 9 bases not matched to a gene; V was cut back by 4 bases and J by 6 bases. CDR1 is SGHRS, CDR2 YFSETQ, per germline. CDR3 size: 17 residues. For the CDR3, the DNA is TGCGCCAGCAGCCCGGGACTAGCGGGGGCGCCGGGCAATGAGCAGTTCTTC. Translated: CASSPGLAGAPGNEQFF.

This clone was counted only a few times. The chain carries TRBV29-1 and TRBJ2-3; tentatively, D is TRBD1 (6 bases). V shed 2 bases and J shed 6 bases, with 12 bases lying between them. This CDR3 is built from 13 residues. Per the germline V gene, CDR1 is SQVTM and CDR2 is ANQGSEA. For the CDR3, the DNA is TGCAGCGTTGAACAGGGGAGCCCGGATACGCAGTATTTT. Amino acid sequence: CSVEQGSPDTQYF.

The gene calls are TRBV4-3 and TRBJ2-3; D is undetermined. Trimming removed 4 bases at V and 2 bases at J, with 13 bases between. This CDR3 is 15 amino acids long. Germline V gives CDR1 LGHNA, CDR2 YSLEER. CDR3 bases: TGCGCCAGCAGCCTCGGCGGATCCGACACAGATACGCAGTATTTT. Its translation is CASSLGGSDTDTQYF.

The chain uses TRBV2 and TRBJ1-6; D ambiguous. Germline values: CDR1 SNHLY, CDR2 FYNNEI. The CDR3 is made up of 14 amino acids. Trimming removed 7 bases from V and 10 bases from J, with 17 bases in between. CDR3 in DNA: TGTGCCAGCACCGACGATGGGGTCGGATCACCCCTCCACTTT. Its protein is CASTDDGVGSPLHF.

The V gene is TRBV4-3, the J gene TRBJ1-2, with D unclear. Germline values: CDR1 LGHNA, CDR2 YSLEER. The V end was cut by 0 bases, the J end by 4 bases, with 12 bases between. The CDR3 has 15 amino acids. The CDR3 DNA is TGCGCCAGCAGCCAAGATATGGTCAGAACCTATGGCTACACCTTC. It yields the protein CASSQDMVRTYGYTF.

This clone was seen a few times. The gene calls are TRBV29-1 and TRBJ1-3, with D maybe TRBD1 (6 bases). The V end lost 3 bases, the J end lost 7 bases, and 13 bases lay between the germline ends. The CDR3 has 13 residues. Germline V gene data show CDR1 as SQVTM and CDR2 as ANQGSEA. The CDR3 DNA is TGCAGCGTTGATACAGGGCGGGAGAACACCATATATTTT. Translated: CSVDTGRENTIYF. The variable domain in full, completed from reference TRBV29-1 and TRBJ1-3, reads SAVISQKPSRDICQRGTSLTIQCQVDSQVTMMFWYRQQPGQSLTLIATANQGSEATYESGFVIDKFPISRPNLTFSTLTVSNMSPEDSSIYLCSVDTGRENTIYFGEGSWLTVV.

The chain has TRBV30 and TRBJ2-7, with unresolved D. The germline CDR1 and CDR2 sequences are GTSNPN and SVGIG (reference sequence). The V end lost 2 bases, the J end lost 6 bases, and 20 bases lay between the germline ends. The CDR3 spans 15 residues. The CDR3 spells CAWSIPYFTTPEQYF. The CDR3 nucleotides read TGTGCCTGGAGTATCCCATACTTTACCACCCCCGAGCAGTACTTC.

The chain is built from TRBV29-1 and TRBJ2-5; no firm D call. With 3 bases removed from V and 4 bases from J, the gap between germline ends came to 6 bases. CDR3 length: 11 amino acids. The germline V gene has CDR1 SQVTM and CDR2 ANQGSEA. CDR3 loop: CSVDQGETQYF. The CDR3 DNA sequence: TGCAGCGTTGATCAAGGAGAGACCCAGTACTTC.

The chain is built from TRBV29-1 and TRBJ1-1; no clear D. This CDR3 has 12 residues. Per the germline V gene, CDR1 is SQVTM and CDR2 is ANQGSEA. The ends were cut back, 4 bases at V and 4 bases at J, with 10 bases in the middle. CDR3 sequence reads: CSVGNAGTEAFF. The CDR3 nucleotides are TGCAGCGTTGGCAACGCGGGCACTGAAGCTTTCTTT.

The rearrangement links TRBV14 to TRBJ2-3, with 8 bases aligning to TRBD2. Germline CDR1 and CDR2: SGHDN and FVKESK. V trimming: 5 bases; J trimming: 3 bases; junction bases outside the gene matches: 10. CDR3 length equals 16 residues. CDR3 in DNA: TGTGCCAGCAGCTTCCGGACTAGCTTGGGAACAGATACGCAGTATTTT. It codes for CASSFRTSLGTDTQYF.

The sample holds a few counts of this clone. The genes are TRBV6-5 and TRBJ1-2, with TRBD1 identical over 7 bases. J lost 0 bases, V lost 8 bases, and 6 bases had no gene match. The CDR3 is 14 residues long. Germline-derived CDR1 and CDR2 are MNHEY and SVGAGI. The chain's CDR3 is CASGQGVSNYGYTF. The DNA for the CDR3 is TGTGCCAGCGGCCAGGGGGTATCTAACTATGGCTACACCTTC.

CDR3 in amino acids: CASSQEGRGEKLFF. In nucleotides, the CDR3 is TGCGCCAGCAGCCAAGAGGGCCGAGGTGAAAAACTGTTTTTT. The J gene is TRBJ1-4, the V gene TRBV4-3; D not resolved. The CDR3 length is 14 residues. With 0 bases removed from V and 7 bases from J, the gap between germline ends came to 9 bases. Germline CDR1 LGHNA, CDR2 YSLEER.

The sample holds a few counts of this clone. Other nucleotide sequences from this sample produce the same CDR3. The CDR3 nucleotides read TGCAGCGTTGGACAGGTTCTTAACTATGGCTACACCTTC. Translation gives CSVGQVLNYGYTF. The J gene is TRBJ1-2, the V gene TRBV29-1; D perhaps matches TRBD1 (6 bases). Trimming removed 4 bases at V and 1 base at J, with 10 bases between. Looked up from germline, CDR1 is SQVTM and CDR2 is ANQGSEA. This CDR3 spans 13 amino acids.

This clone has a single count. This sequence joins TRBV25-1 and TRBJ2-7; D might be TRBD2 (5 bases). The CDR3 spans 13 residues. CDR1 and CDR2 from the germline V gene are MGHDK and SYGVNS. V was pared by 7 bases and J by 4 bases, with 14 bases between. CDR3 DNA: TGTGCCAGCATTGGTAGCGAGGGTTACGAGCAGTACTTC. Translated: CASIGSEGYEQYF.

The J gene is TRBJ1-6, the V gene TRBV30, with D unclear. Germline assignment: CDR1 GTSNPN and CDR2 SVGIG (reference sequence). V was trimmed by 2 bases and J by 8 bases, leaving 4 bases between them. The CDR3 is made up of 11 amino acids. CDR3 nucleotides: TGTGCCTGGAGTTCCGATTCACCCCTCCACTTT. Protein sequence: CAWSSDSPLHF.